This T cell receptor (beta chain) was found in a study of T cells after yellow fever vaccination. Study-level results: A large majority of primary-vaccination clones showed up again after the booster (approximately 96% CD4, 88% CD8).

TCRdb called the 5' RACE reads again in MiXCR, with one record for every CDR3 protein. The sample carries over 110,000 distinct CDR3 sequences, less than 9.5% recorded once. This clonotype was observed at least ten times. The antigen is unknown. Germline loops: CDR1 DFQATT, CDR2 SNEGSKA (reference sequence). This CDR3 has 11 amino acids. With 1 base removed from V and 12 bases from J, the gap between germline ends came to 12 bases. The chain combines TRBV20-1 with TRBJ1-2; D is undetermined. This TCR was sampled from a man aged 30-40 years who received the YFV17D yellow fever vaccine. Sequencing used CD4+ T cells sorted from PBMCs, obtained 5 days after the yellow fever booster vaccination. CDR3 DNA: TGCAGTGCTAGAGGTCCCAAAGCGGACACCTTC. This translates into CSARGPKADTF.